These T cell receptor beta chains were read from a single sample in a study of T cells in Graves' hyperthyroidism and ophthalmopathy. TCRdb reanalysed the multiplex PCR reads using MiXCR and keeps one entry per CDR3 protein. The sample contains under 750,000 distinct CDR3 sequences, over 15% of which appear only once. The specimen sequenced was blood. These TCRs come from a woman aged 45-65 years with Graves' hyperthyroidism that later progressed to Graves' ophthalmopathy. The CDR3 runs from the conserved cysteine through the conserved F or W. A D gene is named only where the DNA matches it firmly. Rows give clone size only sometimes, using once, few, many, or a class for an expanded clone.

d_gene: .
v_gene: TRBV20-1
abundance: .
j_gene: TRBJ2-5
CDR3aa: CSAREGQETQYF
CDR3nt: TGCAGTGCTAGAGAGGGACAAGAGACCCAGTACTTC

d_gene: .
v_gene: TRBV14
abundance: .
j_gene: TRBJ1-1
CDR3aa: CASSQVPRSGTEAFF
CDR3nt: TGTGCCAGCAGCCAAGTTCCCAGGTCGGGCACTGAAGCTTTCTTT

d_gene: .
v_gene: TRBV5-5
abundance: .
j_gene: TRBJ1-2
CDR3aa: CASRLGADYGYTF
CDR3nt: TGCGCCAGCCGGCTTGGGGCCGACTATGGCTACACCTTC

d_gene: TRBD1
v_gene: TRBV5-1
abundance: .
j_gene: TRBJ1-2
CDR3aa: CASSTGTGGSEGYTF
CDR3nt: TGCGCCAGCAGCACCGGGACAGGAGGCAGTGAAGGCTACACCTTC

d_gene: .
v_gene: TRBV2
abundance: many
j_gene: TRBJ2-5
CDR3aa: CASKASEETQYF
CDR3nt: TGTGCCAGCAAGGCTAGCGAGGAGACCCAGTACTTC

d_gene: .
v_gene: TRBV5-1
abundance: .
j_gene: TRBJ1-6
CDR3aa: CASGSDSNSPLHF
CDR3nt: TGCGCCAGCGGCTCCGACAGTAATTCACCCCTCCACTTT

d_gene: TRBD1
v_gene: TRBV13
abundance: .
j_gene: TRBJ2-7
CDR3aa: CASSFYTGQGEVYPSYEQYF
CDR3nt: TGTGCCAGCAGTTTCTACACCGGACAGGGCGAAGTATATCCCTCCTACGAGCAGTACTTC

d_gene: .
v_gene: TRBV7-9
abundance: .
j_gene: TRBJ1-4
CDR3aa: CASSFRAKGEKLFF
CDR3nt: TGTGCCAGCAGCTTCAGGGCCAAGGGGGAAAAACTGTTTTTT

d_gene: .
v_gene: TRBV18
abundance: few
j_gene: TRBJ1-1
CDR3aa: CASSIKAPSGSEAFF
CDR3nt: TGTGCCAGCTCAATAAAGGCCCCCAGTGGGTCTGAAGCTTTCTTT

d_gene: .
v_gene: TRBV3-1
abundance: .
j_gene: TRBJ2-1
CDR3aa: CASSQDYSSYNEQFF
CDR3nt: TGTGCCAGCAGCCAAGATTATAGCTCCTACAATGAGCAGTTCTTC

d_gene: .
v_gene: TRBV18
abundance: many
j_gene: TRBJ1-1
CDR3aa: CASSRSRSGAEAFF
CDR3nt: TGTGCCAGCTCCCGATCGAGAAGTGGTGCTGAAGCTTTCTTT

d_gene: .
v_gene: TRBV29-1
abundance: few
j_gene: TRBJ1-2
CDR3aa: CSARGGSWSYTF
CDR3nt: TGCAGCGCTCGGGGGGGGTCTTGGAGCTACACCTTC

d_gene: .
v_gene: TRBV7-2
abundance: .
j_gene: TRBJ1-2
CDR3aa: CASSLVPGAAGYGYTF
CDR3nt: TGTGCCAGCAGCTTAGTTCCGGGGGCAGCAGGGTATGGCTACACCTTC

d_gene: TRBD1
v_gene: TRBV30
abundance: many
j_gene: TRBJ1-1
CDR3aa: CAWAETGVTEAFF
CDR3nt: TGTGCCTGGGCAGAGACAGGGGTCACTGAAGCTTTCTTT

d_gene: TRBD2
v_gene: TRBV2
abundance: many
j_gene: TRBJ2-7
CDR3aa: CASGGTSTYEQYF
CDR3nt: TGTGCCAGTGGGGGGACTAGCACCTACGAGCAGTACTTC

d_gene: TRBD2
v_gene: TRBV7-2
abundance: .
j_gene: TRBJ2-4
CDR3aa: CASSIGLAGGVTKNIQYF
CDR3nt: TGTGCCAGCAGCATCGGACTAGCGGGGGGAGTTACCAAAAACATTCAGTACTTC

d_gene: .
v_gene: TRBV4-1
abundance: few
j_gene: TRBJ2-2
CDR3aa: CATSPGVGGELFF
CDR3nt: TGCGCCACCTCCCCCGGGGTAGGCGGGGAGCTGTTTTTT

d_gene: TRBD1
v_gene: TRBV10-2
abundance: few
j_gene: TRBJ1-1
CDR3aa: CASSPGTGFFATEAFF
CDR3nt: TGCGCCAGCAGCCCCGGGACAGGGTTTTTTGCCACTGAAGCTTTCTTT

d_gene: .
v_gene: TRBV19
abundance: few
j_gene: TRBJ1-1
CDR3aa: CASSIAGAGTEAFF
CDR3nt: TGTGCCAGTAGTATTGCAGGGGCTGGGACTGAAGCTTTCTTT

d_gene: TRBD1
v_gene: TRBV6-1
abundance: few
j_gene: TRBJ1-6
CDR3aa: CASSRSPFPGTANSPLHF
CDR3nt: TGTGCCAGCAGCAGATCCCCCTTCCCTGGGACAGCAAATTCACCCCTCCACTTT

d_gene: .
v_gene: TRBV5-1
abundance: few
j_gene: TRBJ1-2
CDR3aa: CASSLRTGPVYYGYTF
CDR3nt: TGCGCCAGCAGCTTGCGGACGGGGCCGGTTTACTATGGCTACACCTTC

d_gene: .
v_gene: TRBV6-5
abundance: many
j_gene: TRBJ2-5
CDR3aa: CASSYSLHRADQETQYF
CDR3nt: TGTGCCAGCAGTTACTCGTTACACCGGGCCGACCAAGAGACCCAGTACTTC

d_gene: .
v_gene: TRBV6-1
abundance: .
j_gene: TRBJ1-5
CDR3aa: CASLPIFRGNQPQHF
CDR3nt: TGTGCCAGCCTCCCGATTTTCCGGGGCAATCAGCCCCAGCATTTT

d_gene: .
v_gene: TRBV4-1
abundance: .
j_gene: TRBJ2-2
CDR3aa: CASSLPGPPTGELFF
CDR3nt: TGCGCCAGCAGCCTCCCAGGCCCTCCAACCGGGGAGCTGTTTTTT

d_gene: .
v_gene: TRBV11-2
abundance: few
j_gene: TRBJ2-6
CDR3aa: CASSSRVPAGPPSGANVLTF
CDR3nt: TGTGCCAGCAGCTCGAGAGTCCCGGCAGGGCCACCCTCTGGGGCCAACGTCCTGACTTTC

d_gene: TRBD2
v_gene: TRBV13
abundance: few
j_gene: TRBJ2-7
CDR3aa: CASSRPTSGGPSSYEQYF
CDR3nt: TGTGCCAGCAGCCGACCGACTAGCGGGGGGCCTAGCTCCTACGAGCAGTACTTC

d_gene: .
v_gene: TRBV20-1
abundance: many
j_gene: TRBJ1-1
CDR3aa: CSASGWGAFF
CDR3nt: TGCAGTGCTAGTGGGTGGGGTGCTTTCTTT

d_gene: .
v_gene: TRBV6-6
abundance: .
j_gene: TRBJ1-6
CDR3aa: CASSYGIRGVNSPLHF
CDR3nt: TGTGCCAGCAGTTACGGCATCAGGGGTGTCAATTCACCCCTCCACTTT